This T cell receptor (beta chain) was documented in a study of T cell responses to AZD1222 COVID-19 vaccine. For the study at large: Pooling covered second doses at about 4 or about 12 weeks. Study results and caveats: Spike-specific TCR breadth and depth were elevated following two AZD1222 doses.

Germline assignment: CDR1 MNHNS and CDR2 SASEGT. CDR3 size: 14 residues. This clone occurred a few times. Its antigen is undetermined. An end of the junction differs from the germline gene, which may be a read error. The data were produced by immunoSEQ multiplex PCR, yet TCRdb's version contains in-frame clones alone and is incomplete. The data show around 100,000 clones, around 90% seen once. The chain combines TRBV6-1 with TRBJ2-5, with D tentatively TRBD1 or TRBD2 (6 bases each). The source was peripheral blood, collected on day 0 of AZD1222 vaccination. The sequence derives from an adult in good health. The CDR3 loop reads CASCDWGAGETQYF. CDR3 coding DNA: TGTGCCAGCTGTGATTGGGGGGCCGGGGAGACCCAGTACTTC.